This entry lists 6 T cell receptor beta chains sequenced from one sample in a study of blood T cell repertoires in COVID-19 (dated by TCRdb to the early 2020s). Library prep was done by the immunoSEQ multiplex PCR assay. TCRdb limited this immuneACCESS table to in-frame rearrangements with V and J called. A share of clones is missing; checked studies link under half to unresolved V genes, and the rest is unexplained. This sample has about 180,000 clones in its table, and roughly 88% of those were observed once. The ten biggest clones cover around 9.8% of the sample. What was sequenced was peripheral blood. The receptors come from a woman aged 80 or over with acute or convalescent COVID-19.

This chain links TRBV10-1 with TRBJ1-1, with a weak D call TRBD1 (5 bases). Germline V gives CDR1 WNHNN, CDR2 SYGVQD (reference sequence). This CDR3 spans 12 amino acids. Deletions cut 9 bases from V and 1 base from J, with 9 bases between. The CDR3 loop reads CARGGQNTEAFF. Here the CDR3 DNA reads TGCGCCAGAGGCGGACAGAACACTGAAGCTTTCTTT.

The rearrangement joins TRBV29-1 to TRBJ2-1; 7 nucleotides align to TRBD2. Germline CDR1 and CDR2: SQVTM and ANQGSEA. The trim removed 8 bases at V and 0 bases at J, leaving 16 bases unmatched. This CDR3 is 17 amino acids long. The CDR3 DNA reads TGCAGCCCAATGAGGGGACTGCGGGGGAGCTCCTACAATGAGCAGTTCTTC. It is translated as CSPMRGLRGSSYNEQFF.

The chain joins TRBV9 to TRBJ1-4; D remains unclear. CDR3 length equals 15 residues. Trimming left V 3 bases short and J 6 bases short, with 15 bases between. CDR1 and CDR2 from the germline V gene are SGDLS and YYNGEE. The CDR3 loop reads CASSGPKSSDEKLFF. Written as DNA, the CDR3 is TGTGCCAGCAGCGGGCCAAAGTCTTCCGATGAAAAACTGTTTTTT.

The chain joins TRBV5-6 to TRBJ1-2; 10 bases agree with TRBD1. This CDR3 is 15 amino acids long. Losses at the gene ends were 3 bases for V and 6 bases for J; bases not matched to a gene: 8. The germline CDR1 and CDR2 sequences are SGHDT and YYEEEE. Here the CDR3 reads CASSSADRGRDGYTF. The DNA of the CDR3 is TGTGCCAGCAGCTCCGCCGACAGGGGGCGAGATGGCTACACCTTC.

The chain combines TRBV5-1 with TRBJ2-7; TRBD1 is a possible D gene (6 bases). Trimming pared 0 bases from V and 3 bases from J, leaving 10 bases between. This CDR3 contains 14 residues. Germline V gives CDR1 SGHRS, CDR2 YFSETQ. CDR3 DNA sequence: TGCGCCAGCAGCTTGGACGGACAGAGCTACGAGCAGTACTTC. Encoded protein: CASSLDGQSYEQYF.

J is TRBJ1-5 and V is TRBV7-2, with D unclear. CDR1 and CDR2 (germline): SGHTA, FQGNSA. This CDR3 has 12 residues. The germline V and J ends were trimmed by 2 bases and 7 bases, with 6 bases remaining between them. In DNA form, the CDR3 reads TGTGCCAGCAGCTTACCAACACAGCCCCAGCATTTT. This translates into CASSLPTQPQHF.